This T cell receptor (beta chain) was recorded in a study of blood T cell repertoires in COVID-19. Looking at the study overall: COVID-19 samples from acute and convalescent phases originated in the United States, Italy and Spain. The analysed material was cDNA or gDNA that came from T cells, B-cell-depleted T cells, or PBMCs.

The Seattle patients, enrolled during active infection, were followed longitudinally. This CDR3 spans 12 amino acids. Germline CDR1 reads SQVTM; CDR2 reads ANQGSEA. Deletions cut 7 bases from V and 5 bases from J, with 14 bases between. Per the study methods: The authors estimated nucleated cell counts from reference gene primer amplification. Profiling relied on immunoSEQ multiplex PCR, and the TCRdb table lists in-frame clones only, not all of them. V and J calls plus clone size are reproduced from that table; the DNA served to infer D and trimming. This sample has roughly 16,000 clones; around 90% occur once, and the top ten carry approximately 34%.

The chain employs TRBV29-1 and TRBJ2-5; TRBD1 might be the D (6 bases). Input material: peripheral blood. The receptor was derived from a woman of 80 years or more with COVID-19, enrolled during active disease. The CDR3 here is CSEQGPGETQYF. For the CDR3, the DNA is TGCAGCGAACAGGGACCAGGGGAGACCCAGTACTTC.